These T cell receptor beta chains were read from a single sample in a study of shared clonotypes between healthy human individuals. Some clones are missing from TCRdb's copy, which holds only in-frame ones; the method was immunoSEQ multiplex PCR. This sample has just over 2,000,000 clones, with about 94% found just once. Sequencing input: naive CD8+ T cells sorted from blood. All receptors derive from a young man in good health. Both conserved end residues are part of each CDR3. The order of the fields is V gene, J gene, clone size, D gene, CDR3 protein, CDR3 DNA. D genes are given only for firm matches. Rows give clone size only sometimes, using once, few, many, or a class for an expanded clone.

TRBV4-1	TRBJ1-4	NA	NA	CASSLIGEFNEKLFF	TGCGCCAGCAGCCTCATCGGGGAATTTAATGAAAAACTGTTTTTT
TRBV5-3	TRBJ1-3	NA	TRBD1	CARSEGQGRDYGNTIYF	TGTGCCAGAAGTGAAGGACAGGGACGGGATTACGGGAACACCATATATTTT
TRBV10-2	TRBJ1-1	NA	NA	CASSSYTEAFF	TGCGCCAGCAGTTCCTACACTGAAGCTTTCTTT
TRBV29-1	TRBJ1-2	NA	NA	CSVVPRGPAEGYTF	TGCAGCGTAGTCCCTAGAGGGCCCGCGGAGGGCTACACCTTC
TRBV27	TRBJ2-5	once	TRBD1	CASSPGGEGETQYF	TGTGCCAGCAGCCCAGGGGGCGAGGGGGAGACCCAGTACTTC
TRBV30	TRBJ1-1	NA	NA	CASSLPRTEAFF	TGTGCCTCATCCCTTCCGAGAACTGAAGCTTTCTTT
TRBV4-3	TRBJ1-6	NA	NA	CASSPSGSDYNSPLHF	TGCGCCAGCAGCCCGAGTGGGTCTGACTATAATTCACCCCTCCACTTT
TRBV2	TRBJ1-6	NA	NA	CASSPVESSYNSPLHF	TGTGCCAGCAGTCCGGTAGAGAGCTCCTATAATTCACCCCTCCACTTT
TRBV7-9	TRBJ1-3	NA	NA	CASSVVGQTLGHTIYF	TGTGCCAGCAGCGTGGTTGGACAGACCCTAGGGCACACCATATATTTT
TRBV5-8	TRBJ1-2	NA	NA	CASSLKRRDNYGYTF	TGTGCCAGCAGCTTGAAGCGCAGGGACAACTATGGCTACACCTTC
TRBV27	TRBJ2-7	once	NA	CASSLVGPKPNTYEQYF	TGTGCCAGCAGTTTGGTGGGCCCCAAACCGAATACCTACGAGCAGTACTTC
TRBV6-6	TRBJ2-1	NA	NA	CASSYLGTSYNEQFF	TGTGCCAGCAGTTACTTGGGTACCTCCTACAATGAGCAGTTCTTC
TRBV13	TRBJ1-1	NA	TRBD1	CASSISDRETEAFF	TGTGCCAGCAGCATATCCGACAGGGAAACTGAAGCTTTCTTT
TRBV5-8	TRBJ2-2	NA	NA	CASSLVGRPGELFF	TGTGCCAGCAGCTTGGTTGGGAGGCCCGGGGAGCTGTTTTTT
TRBV5-6	TRBJ2-7	NA	TRBD1	CASSWGTEPYEQYF	TGTGCCAGCAGCTGGGGGACAGAGCCCTACGAGCAGTACTTC
TRBV4-3	TRBJ2-1	NA	NA	CASSQSSEVLYNEQFF	TGCGCCAGCAGCCAGTCGTCAGAGGTCCTCTACAATGAGCAGTTCTTC
TRBV7-9	TRBJ2-3	NA	NA	CASSSGPQGYTDTQYF	TGTGCCAGCAGCTCTGGGCCCCAGGGGTATACAGATACGCAGTATTTT
TRBV28	TRBJ2-7	NA	NA	CASSLGRGGYEQYF	TGTGCCAGCAGTTTAGGGAGGGGGGGCTACGAGCAGTACTTC
TRBV9	TRBJ2-7	NA	TRBD1	CASSVTGGEQYF	TGTGCCAGCAGCGTGACAGGGGGCGAGCAGTACTTC
TRBV9	TRBJ2-5	NA	NA	CASSVGAETTQYF	TGTGCCAGCAGCGTCGGGGCCGAGACGACCCAGTACTTC